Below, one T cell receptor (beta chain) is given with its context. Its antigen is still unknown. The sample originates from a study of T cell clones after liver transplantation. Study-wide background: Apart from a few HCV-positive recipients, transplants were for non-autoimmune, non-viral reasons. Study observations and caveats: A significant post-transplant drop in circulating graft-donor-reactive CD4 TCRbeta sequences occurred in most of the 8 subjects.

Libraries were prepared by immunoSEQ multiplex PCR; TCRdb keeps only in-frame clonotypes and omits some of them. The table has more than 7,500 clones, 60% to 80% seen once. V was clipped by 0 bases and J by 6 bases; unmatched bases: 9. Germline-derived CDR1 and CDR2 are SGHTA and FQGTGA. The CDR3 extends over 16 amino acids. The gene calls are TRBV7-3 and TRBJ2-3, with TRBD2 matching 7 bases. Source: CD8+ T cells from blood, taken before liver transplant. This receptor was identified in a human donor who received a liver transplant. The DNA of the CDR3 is TGTGCCAGCAGCTTAACTTGGGCGGGGGTAGGGGATACGCAGTATTTT. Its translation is CASSLTWAGVGDTQYF.